Each of the 25 T cell receptor beta chains below was sequenced from the same sample in a study of beta chain features in type 1 diabetes. Study-wide points: Across all four CD4+ subsets, people with type 1 diabetes showed modestly shorter TCRB CDR3s.

Expressed TCRB transcripts were sequenced because the isolated RNA had all been reverse transcribed beforehand. The method was immunoSEQ multiplex PCR; TCRdb's version includes in-frame clones alone and lacks a portion of them. Here the sample spans roughly 240,000 clones, less than 30% being singletons. These receptors lack a known antigen. The sequencing sample was made of naive CD4+ T cells from blood. The receptor set was obtained from a young woman with type 1 diabetes.

A few counts support this clone. This sequence joins TRBV7-8 and TRBJ2-5, with TRBD1 as a possible D gene (5 bases). CDR3 length: 14 amino acids. Trimming cost V 5 bases and J 5 bases, with 15 bases left between them. CDR1 and CDR2 (germline): SGHVS, FQNEAQ. CDR3 sequence: CASSADSRWETQYF. The CDR3 DNA reads as TGTGCCAGCAGCGCAGACAGCAGATGGGAGACCCAGTACTTC.

This chain joins TRBV5-4 and TRBJ2-3; weak D call: TRBD1 (6 bases). Germline CDR1 SGHNT, CDR2 YYREEE (reference sequence). The CDR3 extends over 15 amino acids. V was trimmed by 1 base and J by 6 bases, leaving 15 bases between them. The CDR3 here is CASSLSQGIIDTQYF. The CDR3 DNA reads as TGTGCCAGCAGCTTGTCTCAGGGGATTATCGATACGCAGTATTTT.

This clone was seen a handful of times. V is TRBV4-2 and J is TRBJ2-5; the match to TRBD2 covers 14 bases. The CDR3 extends over 15 amino acids. CDR1 and CDR2 (germline): LGHNA, YNFKEQ. Unmatched junction bases numbered 2, after V lost 3 bases and J lost 5 bases. CDR3 amino acids: CASSQGLAGDETQYF. The CDR3 DNA reads as TGTGCCAGCAGCCAGGGACTAGCGGGAGATGAGACCCAGTACTTC.

This chain joins TRBV12-5 and TRBJ1-1; TRBD1 agrees at 7 bases. Unmatched junction bases numbered 10, after V lost 5 bases and J lost 1 base. This CDR3 is 16 amino acids long. Germline CDR1 is LGHNT and CDR2 is FRNRAP. CDR3 nucleotide sequence: TGTGCTAGTGGTCAAGGACCTCAGGGGGAGAACACTGAAGCTTTCTTT. Translating it yields CASGQGPQGENTEAFF.

This chain's CDR3 is CASSPRGAGGRNEQFF. The CDR3 DNA is TGTGCCAGCAGCCCAAGAGGAGCGGGAGGGCGCAATGAGCAGTTCTTC. This chain connects TRBV9 to TRBJ2-1; TRBD2 aligns across 10 bases. Germline V gene lookup returns CDR1 SGDLS and CDR2 YYNGEE. This CDR3 contains 16 residues. The J segment lost 6 bases and the V segment lost 4 bases, leaving 10 bases of the junction unmatched.

This clone was counted only a few times. The chain is built from TRBV9 and TRBJ1-1; no firm D call. CDR3 size: 13 residues. V dropped 0 bases and J dropped 1 base, with 4 bases sitting between them. Germline V gene data show CDR1 as SGDLS and CDR2 as YYNGEE. The CDR3 loop is CASSVGRNTEAFF. As DNA, the CDR3 is TGTGCCAGCAGCGTAGGGAGGAACACTGAAGCTTTCTTT.

This clone was counted only a few times. This sequence joins TRBV11-2 and TRBJ2-3; 8 nucleotides line up with TRBD2. The CDR3 loop spans 17 amino acids. Germline V CDR1 and CDR2: SGHAT, FQNNGV. Trimming took 3 bases from V and 7 from J; bases not matched to a gene: 15. The CDR3 reads CASSLKAGVGHWYTQYF. CDR3 DNA: TGTGCCAGCAGCTTGAAAGCGGGAGTGGGTCATTGGTATACGCAGTATTTT.

The sample holds a few counts of this clone. J is TRBJ2-1 and V is TRBV15; 11 bases agree with TRBD2. Trimming at V came to 1 base and at J to 9 bases, leaving 8 bases not matched to a gene. The germline gives CDR1 LNHNV, CDR2 YYDKDF (reference sequence). The CDR3 consists of 16 residues. CDR3 nucleotides: TGTGCCACCAGCAGAGTGAAGACTAGCGGGAACCTTGAGCAGTTCTTC. This encodes CATSRVKTSGNLEQFF.

The chain recombines TRBV28 with TRBJ1-5, with D possibly being TRBD1 (5 bases). Looked up from germline, CDR1 is MDHEN and CDR2 is SYDVKM. The CDR3 sequence is 17 residues long. V was cut by 6 bases and J by 0 bases, with 18 bases left in between. The CDR3 here is CASRPLDGQGSNQPQHF. CDR3 DNA: TGTGCCAGCAGGCCCTTAGACGGGCAGGGTAGCAATCAGCCCCAGCATTTT.

The chain is built from TRBV7-2 and TRBJ2-1, with TRBD2 matching over 16 bases. V gave up 5 bases and J gave up 15 bases; unmatched junction bases: 4. The V gene's germline CDR1 is SGHTA and CDR2 FQGNSA. The CDR3 is 13 amino acids. The CDR3 DNA reads as TGTGCCAGCAGCCGGGGACTAGCGGGAGGGAGGTTCTTC. It yields the protein CASSRGLAGGRFF.

This clone occurred a few times. The V gene is TRBV18, the J gene TRBJ2-1; 7 bases align to TRBD2. Looked up from germline, CDR1 is KGHSH and CDR2 is LQKENI. This CDR3 spans 14 amino acids. The V segment lost 6 bases and the J segment 7 bases; nucleotides outside the gene matches: 9. CDR3 bases: TGTGCCAGCTCGCGGGAGCCATCGTCGAATGAGCAGTTCTTC. Translation: CASSREPSSNEQFF.

This clone was seen only a few times. The chain employs TRBV7-9 and TRBJ1-5; D is ambiguous. CDR3 length: 14 amino acids. Trimming took 2 bases from V and 3 from J, leaving 8 bases between them. CDR1 and CDR2 (germline): SEHNR, FQNEAQ (reference sequence). The CDR3 sequence: CASSLLADNQPQHF. As DNA, the CDR3 is TGTGCCAGCAGCTTATTAGCAGACAATCAGCCCCAGCATTTT.

The chain combines TRBV29-1 with TRBJ2-3; TRBD2 aligns across 9 bases. Germline V CDR1 and CDR2: SQVTM, ANQGSEA. V shed 5 bases and J 4 bases; nucleotides not matched to a gene: 1. CDR3 length: 12 amino acids. The CDR3 sequence is CSVWTSADTQYF. The DNA of the CDR3 is TGCAGCGTTTGGACTAGCGCAGATACGCAGTATTTT.

The sample holds a few counts of this clone. The chain carries TRBV5-4 and TRBJ1-1; 7 bases map to TRBD1. The V gene's germline CDR1 is SGHNT and CDR2 YYREEE (reference sequence). V lost 3 bases and J lost 0; bases outside the gene matches: 2. The CDR3 runs 14 residues. The CDR3 region has the DNA TGTGCCAGCAGCTCCCAGGGGGTGAACACTGAAGCTTTCTTT. This codes for CASSSQGVNTEAFF.

The V gene is TRBV30, the J gene TRBJ2-7; D perhaps matches TRBD2 (5 bases). The CDR3 contains 13 residues. The V end lost 0 bases, the J end lost 4 bases, and 10 bases lay between the germline ends. The germline CDR1 and CDR2 sequences are GTSNPN and SVGIG (reference sequence). CDR3 sequence reads: CAWSVEGRYEQYF. The CDR3 DNA reads TGTGCCTGGAGTGTAGAGGGAAGGTACGAGCAGTACTTC.

Regarding this clone: Other DNA sequences of this sample code for an identical CDR3. The chain has TRBV9 and TRBJ2-7; D call uncertain. The V end was cut by 0 bases, the J end by 3 bases, with 4 bases between. This CDR3 contains 12 residues. Germline V CDR1 and CDR2: SGDLS, YYNGEE. The CDR3 protein is CASSVDGYEQYF. Here the CDR3 DNA reads TGTGCCAGCAGCGTAGACGGCTACGAGCAGTACTTC.

The rearrangement links TRBV25-1 to TRBJ2-5; weak D call: TRBD1 (5 bases). This CDR3 is 14 amino acids long. The ends were cut back, 1 base at V and 5 bases at J, with 11 bases in the middle. CDR1 and CDR2 from the germline V gene are MGHDK and SYGVNS. In DNA, the CDR3 is TGTGCCAGCAGTGAATTAAGGGCAGGGGAGACCCAGTACTTC. This gives the protein CASSELRAGETQYF.

CDR3 amino acids: CASSPQGWETQYF. The CDR3 nucleotides are TGTGCCAGCAGTCCACAGGGGTGGGAGACCCAGTACTTC. The rearrangement joins TRBV2 to TRBJ2-5; 7 nucleotides agree with TRBD1. This CDR3 is 13 amino acids long. Trimming cost V 5 bases and J 5 bases; bases outside gene matches: 5. CDR1 SNHLY and CDR2 FYNNEI come from the germline V gene.

The gene calls are TRBV5-1 and TRBJ1-2; 9 bases are a match to TRBD1. The CDR3 consists of 15 residues. Germline V lookup: CDR1 SGHRS, CDR2 YFSETQ. V gave up 4 bases and J gave up 3 bases; unmatched junction bases: 7. CDR3 sequence: CASSDSWTGDYGYTF. The CDR3 region has the DNA TGCGCCAGCAGCGACTCGTGGACAGGGGACTATGGCTACACCTTC.

This chain connects TRBV18 to TRBJ2-5; D unclear. The CDR3 consists of 14 residues. Germline CDR1 reads KGHSH; CDR2 reads LQKENI. Trimming shortened V by 6 bases and J by 3 bases, and 14 bases separated the two germline ends. The CDR3 nucleotides read TGTGCCAGCTCCCAGGCGAGTTCCGAAGAGACCCAGTACTTC. Amino acid sequence: CASSQASSEETQYF.

This chain joins TRBV29-1 and TRBJ1-1, with D possibly matching TRBD1 (6 bases). The CDR3 has 12 residues. Looked up from germline, CDR1 is SQVTM and CDR2 is ANQGSEA. V was pared by 8 bases and J by 2 bases, with 12 bases between. CDR3 sequence: CSHREHNTEAFF. Here the CDR3 DNA reads TGCAGCCACAGGGAGCATAACACTGAAGCTTTCTTT. Based on the CDR3 plus reference TRBV29-1 and TRBJ1-1, the full variable domain is SAVISQKPSRDICQRGTSLTIQCQVDSQVTMMFWYRQQPGQSLTLIATANQGSEATYESGFVIDKFPISRPNLTFSTLTVSNMSPEDSSIYLCSHREHNTEAFFGQGTRLTVV.

This clone occurred a few times. The chain links TRBV29-1 to TRBJ2-5, with 9 nucleotides matching TRBD1. Germline trimming cut 2 bases from V and 1 base from J; bases unmatched to any gene: 2. The CDR3 has 14 residues. CDR1 is SQVTM and CDR2 is ANQGSEA in the germline V gene. In DNA, the CDR3 is TGCAGCGTTGAATACAGGGGGCCCCAAGAGACCCAGTACTTC. It specifies CSVEYRGPQETQYF. Supplemented by reference TRBV29-1 and TRBJ2-5, the full variable domain reads SAVISQKPSRDICQRGTSLTIQCQVDSQVTMMFWYRQQPGQSLTLIATANQGSEATYESGFVIDKFPISRPNLTFSTLTVSNMSPEDSSIYLCSVEYRGPQETQYFGPGTRLLVL.

The V and J genes are TRBV29-1 and TRBJ2-7, with D maybe TRBD1 (6 bases). The germline V gene encodes CDR1 SQVTM and CDR2 ANQGSEA. The CDR3 sequence is 11 residues long. Deletions cut 4 bases from V and 4 bases from J, with 8 bases between. CDR3 protein: CSVGDKYEQYF. The CDR3 DNA sequence: TGCAGCGTTGGGGACAAGTACGAGCAGTACTTC.

The chain links TRBV7-3 to TRBJ1-1; D might be TRBD1 (5 bases). Trimming left V 4 bases short and J 1 base short, with 10 bases between. The CDR3 consists of 14 residues. Germline V gene lookup returns CDR1 SGHTA and CDR2 FQGTGA. The CDR3 is CASSSGGANTEAFF. CDR3 sequence (DNA): TGTGCCAGCAGCTCGGGGGGTGCGAACACTGAAGCTTTCTTT. Looking up the rest from reference TRBV7-3 and TRBJ1-1 gives the full variable domain: GAGVSQTPSNKVTEKGKYVELRCDPISGHTALYWYRQSLGQGPEFLIYFQGTGAADDSGLPNDRFFAVRPEGSVSTLKIQRTERGDSAVYLCASSSGGANTEAFFGQGTRLTVV.

J is TRBJ1-5 and V is TRBV4-1, with D possibly TRBD1 on 6 matching bases. Germline values: CDR1 MGHRA, CDR2 YSYEKL. The CDR3 runs 16 residues. Between the trimmed V and J ends, which lost 2 bases and 0 bases, there was a span of 11 bases. The CDR3 DNA sequence: TGCGCCAGCAGCCAACAGACAGGTTATAGCAATCAGCCCCAGCATTTT. Translation gives CASSQQTGYSNQPQHF.